The rows below give T cell receptor beta chains drawn from one sample of a study of OX40 agonist ivuxolimab in advanced cancers. TCRdb keeps only in-frame clones here, not all; method: immunoSEQ multiplex PCR. The sample has tens of thousands of clones, about 81% seen once; the top ten hold over 4%. Specimen: CD4+ or CD8+ T cells sorted from blood, collected in a trial of the OX40 agonist ivuxolimab. The receptors derive from an adult with an advanced solid tumor such as melanoma, head and neck, liver or kidney cancer. Both conserved end residues are part of each CDR3. The D gene is left open where the match is weak. Some rows have no size entry. The others give once, few or many, or a class for an expanded clone.

TGTGCCAGTAGTATTCTTGGTGGGACCTACAATGAGCAGTTCTTC,CASSILGGTYNEQFF,.,TRBV19,.,TRBJ2-1
TGTGCCAGCAGGGAAGACCTTTACAGGGGTGGCGACGAGCAGTACTTC,CASREDLYRGGDEQYF,TRBD1,TRBV6-1,.,TRBJ2-7
TGCAGCACAAGACAGGGGGATAGCACAGATACGCAGTATTTT,CSTRQGDSTDTQYF,TRBD1,TRBV29-1,.,TRBJ2-3
TGTGCCAGCAGCCGCGGGAGAGACAATGAGCAGTTCTTC,CASSRGRDNEQFF,TRBD2,TRBV9,.,TRBJ2-1
TGCGCCAGCAGCTTGTCACAGGGAAGGGGCTACGAGCAGTACTTC,CASSLSQGRGYEQYF,.,TRBV5-1,.,TRBJ2-7
TGTGCCAGCAGGCTAGCGGGGGGGCCAATCTACAATGAGCAGTTCTTC,CASRLAGGPIYNEQFF,TRBD2,TRBV27,.,TRBJ2-1
TGCGCCAGCAGAGGAGGGGCAGAGACCCAGTACTTC,CASRGGAETQYF,.,TRBV5-1,.,TRBJ2-5
TGTGCCAGCAGCGAGGGCGCCCGGGGCCCCTATGGCTACACCTTC,CASSEGARGPYGYTF,.,TRBV7-9,few,TRBJ1-2
TGCGCCAGCAGCCAAGAACCGCCGCCTACAAGCACCTACAATGAGCAGTTCTTC,CASSQEPPPTSTYNEQFF,.,TRBV4-3,.,TRBJ2-1
TGTGCCAGCAGCCCCACTAGCCGGGCGGAGACCCAGTACTTC,CASSPTSRAETQYF,.,TRBV11-2,few,TRBJ2-5
TGTGCCAGCAGCCCCCCCCCAGATGCCTTCTCTGGGGCCAACGTCCTGACTTTC,CASSPPPDAFSGANVLTF,.,TRBV7-9,.,TRBJ2-6
TGTGCCAGCAGCGTAGCTAAAGGGGGTGACATTCAGTACTTC,CASSVAKGGDIQYF,.,TRBV9,.,TRBJ2-4
TGTGCCAGTAGTATCTACGGACTAGCGGAGACCCAGTACTTC,CASSIYGLAETQYF,TRBD2,TRBV19,.,TRBJ2-5
TGTGCCAGCAGCTTTTTAGGAGGTGAAGCTTTCTTT,CASSFLGGEAFF,.,TRBV7-9,.,TRBJ1-1
TGCAGCGCTGACAGTAGCACAGATACGCAGTATTTT,CSADSSTDTQYF,.,TRBV29-1,once,TRBJ2-3
TGTGCCAGCAGCTTTCAGGGTCGCACAGATACGCAGTATTTT,CASSFQGRTDTQYF,.,TRBV7-9,.,TRBJ2-3
TGTGCCAGCAGCTTACGGGGTCGCGGCGACTCGAACACTGAAGCTTTCTTT,CASSLRGRGDSNTEAFF,.,TRBV7-9,.,TRBJ1-1
TGTGCCAGCAGCTTATCCTCCCGGGACTCCACCTACGAGCAGTACTTC,CASSLSSRDSTYEQYF,.,TRBV7-2,few,TRBJ2-7
TGTGCCAGTAGATCAGGGGTCAGCACAGATACGCAGTATTTT,CASRSGVSTDTQYF,.,TRBV19,.,TRBJ2-3
TGTGCCAGTAGATTCAAGGACTGGCCAACCTACGAGCAGTACTTC,CASRFKDWPTYEQYF,.,TRBV19,.,TRBJ2-7
TGTGCCAGCAGAACCGGGACAGGGGTTATGGAGCAGTACTTC,CASRTGTGVMEQYF,TRBD1,TRBV27,.,TRBJ2-7
TGTGCCAGCAGTGAAGATTCCCGCGGGGCCAAAAACATTCAGTACTTC,CASSEDSRGAKNIQYF,.,TRBV6-1,few,TRBJ2-4
TGCGCCAGCAGCTTGGATCCCCCCGGGGGAACAGATACGCAGTATTTT,CASSLDPPGGTDTQYF,.,TRBV5-1,.,TRBJ2-3
TGTGCCAGCAGTCGGGACAGCCTCAATCAGCCCCAGCATTTT,CASSRDSLNQPQHF,TRBD1,TRBV6-5,.,TRBJ1-5
TGCGCCAGCAGGCAACAAGAGACCCAGTACTTC,CASRQQETQYF,.,TRBV5-1,.,TRBJ2-5
TGTGCCAGCAGCACACCGGGACAGGGGGCGTTGAGCACTGAAGCTTTCTTT,CASSTPGQGALSTEAFF,TRBD1,TRBV7-2,.,TRBJ1-1
TGTGCCACCAGCAGCTCCGGGGGTGGAAACACCATATATTTT,CATSSSGGGNTIYF,.,TRBV15,.,TRBJ1-3
TGTGCCAGTAGTATTAATCCACAGACGATTTCACCCCTCCACTTT,CASSINPQTISPLHF,.,TRBV19,.,TRBJ1-6
TGTGCCAGCAGCCAATATATAGGCCCATACAATGAGCAGTTCTTC,CASSQYIGPYNEQFF,.,TRBV14,.,TRBJ2-1
TGTGCCAGTAGTATAGTCCTCACTAGCGGGACTGGTTACGAGCAGTACTTC,CASSIVLTSGTGYEQYF,TRBD2,TRBV19,.,TRBJ2-7
TGTGCCAGTAGTTTTTATACAGGGGGCGTTGAAAAACTGTTTTTT,CASSFYTGGVEKLFF,TRBD1,TRBV19,.,TRBJ1-4
TGTGCCAGTACCTTAGGAGGCATCTCTGGAAACACCATATATTTT,CASTLGGISGNTIYF,.,TRBV19,.,TRBJ1-3
TGTGCCAGCAGCTCGACAGGGGCTGGCAATCAGCCCCAGCATTTT,CASSSTGAGNQPQHF,TRBD1,TRBV9,.,TRBJ1-5
TGTGCCAGCAGTGACGTCCCCTCCACAGATACGCAGTATTTT,CASSDVPSTDTQYF,.,TRBV6-4,.,TRBJ2-3
TGCGCCAGCAGTGTCGCGGGGGTGGATACGCAGTATTTT,CASSVAGVDTQYF,TRBD2,TRBV10-1,.,TRBJ2-3
TGTGCCAGTACCTCGGACTCCTCCGGCTCCTACGAGCAGTACTTC,CASTSDSSGSYEQYF,.,TRBV19,.,TRBJ2-7
TGCGCCAGCAGCCACGCTCTCCGGGGCTCCGGGGAGCAGTACTTC,CASSHALRGSGEQYF,.,TRBV4-1,.,TRBJ2-7
TGTGCCAGCAGAGTAGCGGGAGGGCCAACCGGGGAGCTGTTTTTT,CASRVAGGPTGELFF,TRBD2,TRBV7-3,.,TRBJ2-2
TGTGCCAGCAGCCCGAGGGGGTTATCTAGGAACACTGAAGCTTTCTTT,CASSPRGLSRNTEAFF,.,TRBV7-2,few,TRBJ1-1
TGTGCCAGCGGACTAGCGGGAGCTAATTCCTACGAGCAGTACTTC,CASGLAGANSYEQYF,TRBD2,TRBV28,.,TRBJ2-7
TGTGCCAGCAGCCAAGATTTAGTTTCGGATACGCAGTATTTT,CASSQDLVSDTQYF,.,TRBV4-2,.,TRBJ2-3
TGTGCCAGCAGCCCCCAGGGGGGTTCCTACGAGCAGTACTTC,CASSPQGGSYEQYF,.,TRBV7-9,.,TRBJ2-7
TGTGCCAGCAGCTTACTTCCGACTAGCGGGTACAATGAGCAGTTCTTC,CASSLLPTSGYNEQFF,TRBD2,TRBV11-3,.,TRBJ2-1
TGTGCCAGCAGTTTACGGGGAGATGGTAAAGAGACCCAGTACTTC,CASSLRGDGKETQYF,.,TRBV27,.,TRBJ2-5
TGTGCCAGCAAACTAGCGGGTGTATCCCAAGAGACCCAGTACTTC,CASKLAGVSQETQYF,TRBD2,TRBV6-5,.,TRBJ2-5
TGTGCCAGCAGTTTGTCCCCAGGTATGAACACTGAAGCTTTCTTT,CASSLSPGMNTEAFF,.,TRBV27,.,TRBJ1-1
TGTGCCAGCAGCCTTAACACCGGGGAGCTGTTTTTT,CASSLNTGELFF,.,TRBV11-2,.,TRBJ2-2
TGTGCCAGCAGTTTCGGAGGGGGTTTCCTTGGCTACACCTTC,CASSFGGGFLGYTF,.,TRBV28,once,TRBJ1-2
TGTGCCAGCACTTTGGGGGCAGTGAAGACCCAGTACTTC,CASTLGAVKTQYF,.,TRBV28,.,TRBJ2-5
TGTGCCAGCAGCGGCAGCGCTAATGAAAAACTGTTTTTT,CASSGSANEKLFF,.,TRBV7-6,.,TRBJ1-4
TGTGCCAGCAGCTCTTCCGGGACGGAGGCTGAAGCTTTCTTT,CASSSSGTEAEAFF,.,TRBV7-9,.,TRBJ1-1
TGCGCCAGCAACGCACCCGGACAGGGTCTCTCCGGCTACACCTTC,CASNAPGQGLSGYTF,TRBD1,TRBV5-1,.,TRBJ1-2
TGCGCCAGCAGCTTGTCGGGCGGGAACACTGAAGCTTTCTTT,CASSLSGGNTEAFF,.,TRBV5-1,.,TRBJ1-1
TGCGCCAGCAGCGACAGCGCGAACACCGGGGAGCTGTTTTTT,CASSDSANTGELFF,.,TRBV10-1,.,TRBJ2-2
TGTGCCAGCACCCGAAACCGGGGCGGTTCCTACGAGCAGTACTTC,CASTRNRGGSYEQYF,.,TRBV6-1,.,TRBJ2-7
TGTGCCAGCAGTTACGGCACAGTCAGTTCACCCCTCCACTTT,CASSYGTVSSPLHF,.,TRBV6-5,.,TRBJ1-6
TGTGCCAGCAGTCGAGGACAGGGAGTCACTGAAGCTTTCTTT,CASSRGQGVTEAFF,TRBD1,TRBV6-6,.,TRBJ1-1
TGTGCCAGCAGCCCACGACCCGCGGGTGGAAACACCATATATTTT,CASSPRPAGGNTIYF,.,TRBV2,.,TRBJ1-3
TGTGCCAGCAGCAAGACAGGGGGGGAGACCCAGTACTTC,CASSKTGGETQYF,TRBD1,TRBV2,once,TRBJ2-5